This entry is about one T cell receptor beta chain. The antigen remains undetermined. V lost 1 base and J lost 3; bases outside the gene matches: 6. The CDR3 is 15 residues long. The germline V gene has CDR1 WSHSY and CDR2 SAAADI. TCRdb's table, derived via immunoSEQ multiplex PCR, lists solely in-frame clones and lacks some. The repertoire holds around 120,000 clones, 80% to 95% seen once, with over 7.5% in the top ten. The sample comes from a study of T cell responses to AZD1222 COVID-19 vaccine. The study pooled second doses at about 4 or about 12 weeks. Whole-study findings and limits: Most donors were white British and more were female, and clonal diversity was possibly underestimated.

The sequence derives from an adult who received the AZD1222 COVID-19 vaccine. This specimen consisted of peripheral blood, obtained 28 days after the second AZD1222 dose. The chain carries TRBV10-2 and TRBJ2-7, with 7 bases lining up with TRBD2. This CDR3 reads CASSEWSSGNYEQYF. In nucleotides, the CDR3 is TGCGCCAGCAGTGAGTGGTCTAGCGGAAACTACGAGCAGTACTTC.